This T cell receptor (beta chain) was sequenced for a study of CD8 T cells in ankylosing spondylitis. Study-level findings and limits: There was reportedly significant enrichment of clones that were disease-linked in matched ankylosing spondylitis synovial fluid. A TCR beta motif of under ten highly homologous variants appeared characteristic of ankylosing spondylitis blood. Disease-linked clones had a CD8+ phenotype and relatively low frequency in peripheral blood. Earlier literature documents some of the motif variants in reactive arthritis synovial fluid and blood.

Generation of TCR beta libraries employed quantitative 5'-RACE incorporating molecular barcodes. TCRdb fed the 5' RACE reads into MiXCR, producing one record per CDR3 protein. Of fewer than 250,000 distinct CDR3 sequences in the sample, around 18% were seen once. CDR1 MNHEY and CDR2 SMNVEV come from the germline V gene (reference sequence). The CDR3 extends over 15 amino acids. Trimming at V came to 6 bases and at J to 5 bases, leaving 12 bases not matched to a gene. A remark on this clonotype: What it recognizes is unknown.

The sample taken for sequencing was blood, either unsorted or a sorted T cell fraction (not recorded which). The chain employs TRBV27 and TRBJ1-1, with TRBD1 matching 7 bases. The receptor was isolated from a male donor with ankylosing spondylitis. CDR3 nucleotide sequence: TGTGCCAGCAGCCATCCCGGGACAGCGGCGACTGAAGCTTTCTTT. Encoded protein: CASSHPGTAATEAFF.